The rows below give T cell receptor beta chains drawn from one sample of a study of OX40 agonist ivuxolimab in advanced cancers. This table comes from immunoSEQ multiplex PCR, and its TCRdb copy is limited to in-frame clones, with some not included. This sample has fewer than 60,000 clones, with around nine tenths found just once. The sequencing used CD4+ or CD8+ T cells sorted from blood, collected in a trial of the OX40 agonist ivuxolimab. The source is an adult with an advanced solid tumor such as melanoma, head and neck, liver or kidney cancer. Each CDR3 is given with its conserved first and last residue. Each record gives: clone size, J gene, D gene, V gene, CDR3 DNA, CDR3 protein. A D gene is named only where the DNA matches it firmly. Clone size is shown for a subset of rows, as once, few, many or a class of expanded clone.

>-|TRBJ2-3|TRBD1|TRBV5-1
TGCGCCAGAGGGACAGGGAGGACAGATACGCAGTATTTT
CARGTGRTDTQYF
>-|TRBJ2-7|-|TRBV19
TGTGCCAGCTCAGATTCGGACAGAGCCTACGAGCAGTACTTC
CASSDSDRAYEQYF
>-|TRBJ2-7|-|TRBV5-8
TGTGCCAGCAGCCGCCTGAGAACCTACGAGCAGTACTTC
CASSRLRTYEQYF
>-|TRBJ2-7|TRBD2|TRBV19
TGTGCCAGCCCCGGGGGGGGAGGCCCCGAGCAGTACTTC
CASPGGGGPEQYF
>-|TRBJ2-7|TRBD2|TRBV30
TGTGCCTACTACGCCGGGACTACCTACGAGCAGTACTTC
CAYYAGTTYEQYF
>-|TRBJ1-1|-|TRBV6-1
TGTGCCACCACCCCAGGGGTAGACACTGAAGCTTTCTTT
CATTPGVDTEAFF
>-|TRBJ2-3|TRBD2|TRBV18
TGTGCCAGCTCACCCTTACTAGCGGGAGGGACAGATACGCAGTATTTT
CASSPLLAGGTDTQYF
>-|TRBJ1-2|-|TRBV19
TGTGCCAGTAGTATTGGGGCCGGGACTTTATATGGCTACACCTTC
CASSIGAGTLYGYTF
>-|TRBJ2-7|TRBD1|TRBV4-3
TGCGCCAGCAGCCAAGAAGGGGGCAGCTCCTACGAGCAGTACTTC
CASSQEGGSSYEQYF
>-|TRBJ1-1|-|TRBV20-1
TGCAGCCCAATCACTTCGGATGAAGCTTTCTTT
CSPITSDEAFF
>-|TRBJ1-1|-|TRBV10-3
TGTGCCATCAGTGAGTCAGGGTTCGGGACGAACACTGAAGCTTTCTTT
CAISESGFGTNTEAFF
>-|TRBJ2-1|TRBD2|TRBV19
TGTGCCAGTAAGCGGGATGGCATATCATCTCGCTCCTACAATGAGCAGTTCTTC
CASKRDGISSRSYNEQFF
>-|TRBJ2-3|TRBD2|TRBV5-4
TGTGCCAGCAGCTCCGGACTAGCGGGATTCACAGATACGCAGTATTTT
CASSSGLAGFTDTQYF
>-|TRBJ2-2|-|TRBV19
TGTGCCAGTAGTAACGATGGGGGGATCGGCGGGGAGCTGTTTTTT
CASSNDGGIGGELFF
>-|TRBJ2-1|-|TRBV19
TGTGCCAGTAGTATAAGTGGGGGTCCGGTGACTGAGCAGTTCTTC
CASSISGGPVTEQFF
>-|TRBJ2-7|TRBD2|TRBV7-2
TGTGCCAGCAGCTTAGTCGTAGCGGGAGGTGGCGAGCAGTACTTC
CASSLVVAGGGEQYF
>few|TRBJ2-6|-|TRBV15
TGTGCCACCAGAACGGACTACTCTGGGGCCAACGTCCTGACTTTC
CATRTDYSGANVLTF
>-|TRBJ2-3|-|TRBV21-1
TGTGCCAGCAGCCCCCCGCCGGGAGCCGTAGATACGCAGTATTTT
CASSPPPGAVDTQYF
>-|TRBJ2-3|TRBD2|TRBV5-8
TGTGCCAGCAGCTCCGGACTAGCGGACACAGATACGCAGTATTTT
CASSSGLADTDTQYF
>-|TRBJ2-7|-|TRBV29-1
TGCAGCGTTAAGGCTAGGTCGGAGAACGAGCAGTACTTC
CSVKARSENEQYF
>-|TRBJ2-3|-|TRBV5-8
TGTGCCAGTAACAGGGAAGGGAGCACAGATACGCAGTATTTT
CASNREGSTDTQYF
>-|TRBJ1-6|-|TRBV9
TGTGCCAGCAGCGTAAAGGCCTTTGATTCACCCCTCCACTTT
CASSVKAFDSPLHF
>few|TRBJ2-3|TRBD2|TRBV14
TGTGCCAGCAGCCCCAAACGACTAGCCCTCACAGATACGCAGTATTTT
CASSPKRLALTDTQYF
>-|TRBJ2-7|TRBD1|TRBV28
TGTGCCAGCAGGAAGACAGGGGGCAACGAGCAGTACTTC
CASRKTGGNEQYF
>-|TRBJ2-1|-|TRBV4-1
TGCGCCAGCAGCCACCGGGACACCCTGAATGAGCAGTTCTTC
CASSHRDTLNEQFF
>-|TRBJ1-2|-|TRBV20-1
TGCAGTGCTAGAGGCCTTGGTGGCTACACCTTC
CSARGLGGYTF
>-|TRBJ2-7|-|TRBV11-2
TGTGCCAGCAGCATCATAGCGGGACAGGAGCAGTACTTC
CASSIIAGQEQYF
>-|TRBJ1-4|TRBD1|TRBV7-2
TGTGCCAGCAGCTTAACCCTCAGGGGGCTTGAAAAACTGTTTTTT
CASSLTLRGLEKLFF
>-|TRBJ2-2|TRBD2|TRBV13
TGTGCCAGCAGCTTGTCTAGCGGGAGCCGAAGCGGGGAGCTGTTTTTT
CASSLSSGSRSGELFF
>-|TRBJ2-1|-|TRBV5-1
TGCGCCAGCAGGACCTCGGTAGGGAGCTCAAATGAGCAGTTCTTC
CASRTSVGSSNEQFF
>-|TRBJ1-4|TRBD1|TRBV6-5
TGTGCCAGCGCTCAGGGGGCGTTGAATGAAAAACTGTTTTTT
CASAQGALNEKLFF
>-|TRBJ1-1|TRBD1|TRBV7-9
TGTGCCAGCAGCACTGGACAGGCCCCTAACACTGAAGCTTTCTTT
CASSTGQAPNTEAFF
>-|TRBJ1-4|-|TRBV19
TGTGCCAGTAGTACGGACTGGTTACTCAATGAAAAACTGTTTTTT
CASSTDWLLNEKLFF
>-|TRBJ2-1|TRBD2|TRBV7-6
TGTGCCAGCAGCCCGGGGAGCGGGAGATCGAGGGAGCAGTTCTTC
CASSPGSGRSREQFF
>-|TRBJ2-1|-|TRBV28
TGTGCCAGCGCCCGGGAGCACGAGCAGTTCTTC
CASAREHEQFF
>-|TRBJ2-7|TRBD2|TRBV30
TGTGCCTGGAGCACCGGGACTACTCGGTACTTC
CAWSTGTTRYF
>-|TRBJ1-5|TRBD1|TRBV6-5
TGTGCCAGCAGGAGGACAGGGGGCGACCAGCCCCAGCATTTT
CASRRTGGDQPQHF
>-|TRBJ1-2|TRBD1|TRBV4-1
TGCGCCAGCAGCCATATCGGACAGGGATGGTATGGCTACACCTTC
CASSHIGQGWYGYTF